The entry that follows covers one T cell receptor (beta chain) sequence. This specimen comes from a study of regulatory T cells in long-lasting Graves disease. Sequencing libraries for TCR beta were prepared with iRepertoire HTBI primers and Arm-PCR of CDR3 regions. Each CDR3 protein is one row after TCRdb ran MiXCR on the multiplex PCR reads. In the table there are about 450,000 distinct CDR3 sequences, roughly 15% of which are singletons. Described time point: newly diagnosed GD, antithyroid drugs for less than 3 months. The TCR library used RNA extracted from PBMCs. The same sample was also used in a study of T cells in Graves' hyperthyroidism and ophthalmopathy.

Sequences were derived from peripheral blood mononuclear cells (PBMCs), sampled at new diagnosis, from a patient treated with antithyroid drugs. This receptor was taken from a woman aged 25 to 39 with Graves disease.

The CDR3 region has the DNA TGCGCCAGCAGCCTCCTAGCGGGCCGGGACCCAGGGAATGAGCAGTTCTTC. Amino acids: CASSLLAGRDPGNEQFF. The chain has TRBV4-1 and TRBJ2-1, with 8 bases matching TRBD2. The CDR3 has 17 residues. Per germline, CDR1 MGHRA and CDR2 YSYEKL. V was pared by 4 bases and J by 7 bases, with 15 bases of the junction left unmatched.